What follows are 4 T cell receptor beta chains derived from one specimen sequenced in a study of T-cell memory formation after mild COVID-19. TCRdb re-called the 5' RACE reads with MiXCR, one entry per CDR3 protein. This sample has approximately 46,000 distinct CDR3 sequences, with 12% found just once. The sequencing input was PBMCs or a T cell subset sorted from them (not recorded which). The receptors stem from a man between 18 and 29 years old who had mild COVID-19 (a few samples of this study predate the infection). Cell type and time point are not known.

This clonotype was counted a few times. A junction boundary mismatches the germline segment, possibly from a read error. The V call is TRBV14, the J call TRBJ2-5; no clear D. Germline V lookup: CDR1 SGHDN, CDR2 FVKESK. This CDR3 has 15 residues. CDR3 in DNA: TGTGCCAGCAGCCAAGATTATGTGGTTGAAGAGCCCCAGTACTTC. This encodes CASSQDYVVEEPQYF.

This clonotype was counted only a few times. V and J are TRBV6-5 and TRBJ2-3; 12 nucleotides line up with TRBD2. There are 16 residues in the CDR3. CDR1 and CDR2 (germline): MNHEY, SVGAGI. V was pared by 0 bases and J by 3 bases, with 1 base of the junction left unmatched. Here the CDR3 reads CASSYSTSGGTDTQYF. CDR3 coding DNA: TGTGCCAGCAGTTACTCGACTAGCGGGGGAACAGATACGCAGTATTTT.

This clonotype showed up many times. The chain combines TRBV20-1 with TRBJ2-2; 8 bases map to TRBD2. J was trimmed by 4 bases and V by 7 bases; bases with no gene match: 8. The CDR3 consists of 14 residues. Germline V lookup: CDR1 DFQATT, CDR2 SNEGSKA (reference sequence). Here the CDR3 reads CSVTGTRSTGELFF. The CDR3 nucleotides read TGCAGTGTAACCGGGACTAGGTCCACCGGGGAGCTGTTTTTT.

Many counts were recorded for this clonotype. This chain connects TRBV20-1 to TRBJ2-7; 11 bases map to TRBD2. Germline V gene sequence: CDR1 DFQATT, CDR2 SNEGSKA (reference sequence). V was pared by 3 bases and J by 2 bases, with 9 bases of the junction left unmatched. The CDR3 is made up of 16 amino acids. The CDR3 bases are TGCAGTGCTAGCGAGTCTAATAGCGGGGGGGCCTACGAGCAGTACGTC. This gives the protein CSASESNSGGAYEQYV.